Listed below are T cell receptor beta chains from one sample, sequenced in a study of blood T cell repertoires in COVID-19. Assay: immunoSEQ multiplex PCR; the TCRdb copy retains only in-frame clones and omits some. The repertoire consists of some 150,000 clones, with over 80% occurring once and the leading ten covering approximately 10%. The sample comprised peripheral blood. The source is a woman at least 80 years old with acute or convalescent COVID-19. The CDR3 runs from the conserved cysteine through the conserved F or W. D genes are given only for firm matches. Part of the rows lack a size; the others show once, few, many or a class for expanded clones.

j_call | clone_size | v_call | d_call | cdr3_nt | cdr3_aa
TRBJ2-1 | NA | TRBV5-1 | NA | TGCGCCAGCAGCGCCGAGGCCTACAATGAGCAGTTCTTC | CASSAEAYNEQFF
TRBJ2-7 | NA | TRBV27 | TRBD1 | TGTGCCAGCAGACACCGGGACAGGTCCTACGAGCAGTACTTC | CASRHRDRSYEQYF
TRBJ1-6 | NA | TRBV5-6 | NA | TGTGCCAGCAGCTTGGTAGCAGGGACCTATAATTCACCCCTCCACTTT | CASSLVAGTYNSPLHF
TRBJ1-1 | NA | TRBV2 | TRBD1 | TGTGCCAGCAGCCCAGGACAGGGGGCCGAAGCTTTCTTT | CASSPGQGAEAFF
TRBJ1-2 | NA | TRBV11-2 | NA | TGTGCCAGCAGTCGAGACAGGCCCCCTAACTATGGCTACACCTTC | CASSRDRPPNYGYTF
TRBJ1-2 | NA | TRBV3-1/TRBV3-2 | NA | TGTGCCAGCAGCCAAGCAGGGGAGATAGATGGCTACACCTTC | CASSQAGEIDGYTF
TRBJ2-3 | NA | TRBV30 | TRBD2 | TGTGCCTGTGTCGGGACTAGCGGGGGGACAGATACGCAGTATTTT | CACVGTSGGTDTQYF
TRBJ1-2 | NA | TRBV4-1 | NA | TGCGCCAGCAGCCAAGACTTTCAGTTCTATGGCTACACCTTC | CASSQDFQFYGYTF
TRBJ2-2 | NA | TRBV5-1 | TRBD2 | TGCGCCAGCAGCCAACGGACTAGCGGGGGGGCCACGGACACCGGGGAGCTGTTTTTT | CASSQRTSGGATDTGELFF
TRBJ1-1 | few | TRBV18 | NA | TGTGCCAGCTCACCACTGACTGAGACTGAAGCTTTCTTT | CASSPLTETEAFF
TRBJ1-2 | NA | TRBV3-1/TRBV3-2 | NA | TGTGCCAGCAGCCATGGAGGGGCGGGGTATGGCTACACCTTC | CASSHGGAGYGYTF
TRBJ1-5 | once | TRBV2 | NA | TGTGCCAGTCTAAGGACAGTCAATCAGCCCCAGCATTTT | CASLRTVNQPQHF
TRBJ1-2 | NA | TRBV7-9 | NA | TGTGCCAGCAGCTACGACACAACCGATGGCTACACCTTC | CASSYDTTDGYTF
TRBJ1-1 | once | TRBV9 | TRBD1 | TGTGCCAGCAGCGTAGGTGAGGCAGGGGGTAAGAACACTGAAGCTTTCTTT | CASSVGEAGGKNTEAFF
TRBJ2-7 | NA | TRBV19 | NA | TGTGCCAGTAGGGCTGCGGGCGACCACTCCTACGAGCAGTACTTC | CASRAAGDHSYEQYF
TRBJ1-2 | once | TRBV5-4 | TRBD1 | TGTGCCAGCAGCTTGGCTCGGACAGGGGTAACCAACTATGGCTACACCTTC | CASSLARTGVTNYGYTF
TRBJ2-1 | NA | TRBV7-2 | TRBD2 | TGTGCCAGCAGCACCAGGACTAGCGGGGGGTACAATGAGCAGTTCTTC | CASSTRTSGGYNEQFF
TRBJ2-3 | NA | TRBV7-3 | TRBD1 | TGTGCCAGCAAAAGACAGGGCACTAGCACAGATACGCAGTATTTT | CASKRQGTSTDTQYF
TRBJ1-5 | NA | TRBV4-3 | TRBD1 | TGCGCCAGCAGCCAAGAGAGGACAGGAGTCCAGCCCCAGCATTTT | CASSQERTGVQPQHF
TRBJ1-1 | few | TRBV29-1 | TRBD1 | TGCAGCGTCGGACGTCAGGGGGCGGACACTGAAGCTTTCTTT | CSVGRQGADTEAFF
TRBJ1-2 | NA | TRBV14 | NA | TGTGCCAGCAGCCAAGGGACATCCGTGGGCTACACCTTC | CASSQGTSVGYTF
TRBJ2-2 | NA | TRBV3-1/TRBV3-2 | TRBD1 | TGTGCCAGCAGCCAAGACAGGGGGCCCACCGGGGAGCTGTTTTTT | CASSQDRGPTGELFF
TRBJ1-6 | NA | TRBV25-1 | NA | TGTGCCAGCAGCGACCCCCAGGCTCCCCTCCACTTT | CASSDPQAPLHF
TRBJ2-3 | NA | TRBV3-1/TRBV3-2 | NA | TGTGCCAGCAGCCAACGCCTAGCGTCGTACACAGATACGCAGTATTTT | CASSQRLASYTDTQYF
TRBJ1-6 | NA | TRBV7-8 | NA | TGTGCCAGCAGCATCAACAGGAGCTCCTATAATTCACCCCTCCACTTT | CASSINRSSYNSPLHF
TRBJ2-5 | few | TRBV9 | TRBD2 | TGTGCCAGCAGCGTAGGGGGAGCGGGGGGGCACCAAGAGACCCAGTACTTC | CASSVGGAGGHQETQYF
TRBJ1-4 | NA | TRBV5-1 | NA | TGCGCCAGCAGCTTGGCCCGGGGGGATAATGAAAAACTGTTTTTT | CASSLARGDNEKLFF
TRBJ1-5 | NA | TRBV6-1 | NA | TGTGCCAGCAGTGAATCCAGGGCTAGCAATCAGCCCCAGCATTTT | CASSESRASNQPQHF
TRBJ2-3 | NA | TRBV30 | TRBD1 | TGTGCCTGGATTGAGGGGGCCACAGATACGCAGTATTTT | CAWIEGATDTQYF
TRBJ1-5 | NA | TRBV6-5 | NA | TGTGCCAGCAGTCCCCCGCAGGGATTCCCCCAGCATTTT | CASSPPQGFPQHF
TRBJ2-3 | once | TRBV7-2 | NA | TGTGCCAGCACCGATAGGAGGCGGGGTAGCACAGATACGCAGTATTTT | CASTDRRRGSTDTQYF
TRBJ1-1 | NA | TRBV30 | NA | TGTGCCTGGAGTGTACAGGCCAACACTGAAGCTTTCTTT | CAWSVQANTEAFF
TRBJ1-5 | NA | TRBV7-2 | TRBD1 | TGTGCCAGCACCGACAGGGCGGTAACTCAGCCCCAGCATTTT | CASTDRAVTQPQHF